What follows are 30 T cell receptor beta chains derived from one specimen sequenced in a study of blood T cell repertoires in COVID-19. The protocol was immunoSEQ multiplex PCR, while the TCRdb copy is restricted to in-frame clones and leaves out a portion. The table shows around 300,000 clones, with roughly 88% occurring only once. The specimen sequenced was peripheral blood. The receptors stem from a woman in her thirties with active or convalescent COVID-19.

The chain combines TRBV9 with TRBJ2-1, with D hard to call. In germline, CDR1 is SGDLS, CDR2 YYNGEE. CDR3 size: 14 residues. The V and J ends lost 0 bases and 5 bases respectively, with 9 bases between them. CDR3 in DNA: TGTGCCAGCAGCGTAGGTGGGCAACACAATGAGCAGTTCTTC. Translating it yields CASSVGGQHNEQFF.

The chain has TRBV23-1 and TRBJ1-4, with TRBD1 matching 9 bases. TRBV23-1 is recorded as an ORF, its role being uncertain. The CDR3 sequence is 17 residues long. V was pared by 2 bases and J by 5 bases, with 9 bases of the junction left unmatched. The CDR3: CASSQQTTGGSNEKLFF. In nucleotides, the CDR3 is TGCGCCAGCAGTCAACAGACCACAGGGGGCTCAAATGAAAAACTGTTTTTT.

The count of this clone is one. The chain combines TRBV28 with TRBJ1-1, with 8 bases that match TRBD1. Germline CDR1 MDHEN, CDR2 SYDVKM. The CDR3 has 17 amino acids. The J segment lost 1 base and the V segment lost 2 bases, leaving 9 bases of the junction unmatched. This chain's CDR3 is CASSLVGQGRPNTEAFF. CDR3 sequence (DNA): TGTGCCAGCAGTTTAGTTGGACAGGGCAGGCCGAACACTGAAGCTTTCTTT.

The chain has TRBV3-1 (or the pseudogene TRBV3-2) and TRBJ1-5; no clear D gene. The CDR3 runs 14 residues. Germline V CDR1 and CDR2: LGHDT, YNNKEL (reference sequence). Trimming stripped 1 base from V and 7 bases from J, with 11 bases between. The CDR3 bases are TGTGCCAGCAGCCAAGGAACCCGAGGGCAGCCCCAGCATTTT. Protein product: CASSQGTRGQPQHF.

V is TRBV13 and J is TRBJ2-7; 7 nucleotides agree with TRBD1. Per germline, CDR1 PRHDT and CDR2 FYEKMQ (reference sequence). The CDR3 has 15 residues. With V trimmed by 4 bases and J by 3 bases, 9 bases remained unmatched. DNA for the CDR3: TGTGCCAGCAGCTATCCTGACAGGGACCACTACGAGCAGTACTTC. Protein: CASSYPDRDHYEQYF.

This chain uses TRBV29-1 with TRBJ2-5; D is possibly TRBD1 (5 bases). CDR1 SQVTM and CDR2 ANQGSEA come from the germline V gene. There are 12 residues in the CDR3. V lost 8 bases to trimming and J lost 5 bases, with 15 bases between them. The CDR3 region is CSTSQGTETQYF. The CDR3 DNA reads TGCAGCACCTCCCAGGGAACCGAGACCCAGTACTTC.

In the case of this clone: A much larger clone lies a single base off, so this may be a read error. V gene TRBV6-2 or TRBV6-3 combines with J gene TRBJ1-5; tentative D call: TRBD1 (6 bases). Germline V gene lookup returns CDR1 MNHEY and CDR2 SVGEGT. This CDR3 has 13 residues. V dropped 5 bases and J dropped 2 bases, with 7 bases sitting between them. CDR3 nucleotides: TGTGCCAGCAGTCCAGGGGGCAATCAGCCCCAGCATTTT. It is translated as CASSPGGNQPQHF.

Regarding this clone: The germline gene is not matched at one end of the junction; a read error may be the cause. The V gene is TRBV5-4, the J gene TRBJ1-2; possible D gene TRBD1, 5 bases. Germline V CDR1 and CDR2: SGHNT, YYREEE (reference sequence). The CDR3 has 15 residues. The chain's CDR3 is CARSLGGVGKVGYTF. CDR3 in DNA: TGTGCCCGCAGCTTGGGGGGGGTGGGCAAGGTTGGCTACACCTTC. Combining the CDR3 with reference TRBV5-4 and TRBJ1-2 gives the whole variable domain ETGVTQSPTHLIKTRGQQVTLRCSSQSGHNTVSWYQQALGQGPQFIFQYYREEENGRGNFPPRFSGLQFPNYSSELNVNALELDDSALYLCARSLGGVGKVGYTFGSGTRLTVV.

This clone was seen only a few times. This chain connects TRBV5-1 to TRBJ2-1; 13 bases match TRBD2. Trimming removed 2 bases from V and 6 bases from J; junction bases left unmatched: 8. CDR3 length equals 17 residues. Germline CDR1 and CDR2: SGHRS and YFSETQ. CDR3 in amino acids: CASSLWTSGGPPNEQFF. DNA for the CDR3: TGCGCCAGCAGCTTATGGACTAGCGGGGGCCCTCCCAATGAGCAGTTCTTC.

CDR3 in amino acids: CASRAGLADTQYF. Written as DNA, the CDR3 is TGTGCCAGCAGGGCGGGACTAGCAGATACGCAGTATTTT. The chain uses TRBV5-4 and TRBJ2-3; TRBD2 matches 8 bases. Germline V gene lookup returns CDR1 SGHNT and CDR2 YYREEE (reference sequence). The CDR3 extends over 13 amino acids. With 5 bases clipped from V and 4 bases from J, the junction kept 3 bases outside the gene matches.

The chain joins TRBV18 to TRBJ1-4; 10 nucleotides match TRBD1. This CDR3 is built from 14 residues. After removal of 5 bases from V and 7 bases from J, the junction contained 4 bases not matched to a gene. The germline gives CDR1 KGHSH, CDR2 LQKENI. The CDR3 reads CASSSGQGIEKLFF. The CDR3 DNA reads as TGTGCCAGCTCATCGGGACAGGGGATTGAAAAACTGTTTTTT.

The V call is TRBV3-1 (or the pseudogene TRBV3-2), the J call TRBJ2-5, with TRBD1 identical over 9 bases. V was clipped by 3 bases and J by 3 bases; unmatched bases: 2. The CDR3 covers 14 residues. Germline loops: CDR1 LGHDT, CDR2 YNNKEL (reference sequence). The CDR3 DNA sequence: TGTGCCAGCAGCCACCGGGACAGGGAAGAGACCCAGTACTTC. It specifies CASSHRDREETQYF.

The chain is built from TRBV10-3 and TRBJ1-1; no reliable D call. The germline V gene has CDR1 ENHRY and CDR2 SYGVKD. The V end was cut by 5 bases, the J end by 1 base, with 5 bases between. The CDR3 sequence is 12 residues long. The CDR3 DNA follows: TGTGCCATCAGTACAGAGAACACTGAAGCTTTCTTT. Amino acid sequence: CAISTENTEAFF.

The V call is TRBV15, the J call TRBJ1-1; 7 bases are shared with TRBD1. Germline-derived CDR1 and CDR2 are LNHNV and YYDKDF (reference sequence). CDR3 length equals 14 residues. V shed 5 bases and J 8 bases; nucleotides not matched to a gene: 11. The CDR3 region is CATSLTGIQAEAFF. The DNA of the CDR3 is TGTGCCACCAGCCTGACAGGGATCCAGGCGGAAGCTTTCTTT.

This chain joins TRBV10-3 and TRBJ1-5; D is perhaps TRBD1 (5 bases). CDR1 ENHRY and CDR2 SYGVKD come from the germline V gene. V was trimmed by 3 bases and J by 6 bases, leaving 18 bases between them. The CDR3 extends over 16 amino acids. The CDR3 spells CAISDRQGNYFQPQHF. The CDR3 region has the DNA TGTGCCATCAGTGATCGGCAGGGAAACTACTTTCAGCCCCAGCATTTT.

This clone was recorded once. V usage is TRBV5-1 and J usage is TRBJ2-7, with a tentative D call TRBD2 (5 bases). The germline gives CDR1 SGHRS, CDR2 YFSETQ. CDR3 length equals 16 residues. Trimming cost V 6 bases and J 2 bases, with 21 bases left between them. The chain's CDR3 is CASNRGGQRTTYEQYF. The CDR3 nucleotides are TGCGCCAGCAATCGGGGTGGGCAGCGAACAACCTACGAGCAGTACTTC.

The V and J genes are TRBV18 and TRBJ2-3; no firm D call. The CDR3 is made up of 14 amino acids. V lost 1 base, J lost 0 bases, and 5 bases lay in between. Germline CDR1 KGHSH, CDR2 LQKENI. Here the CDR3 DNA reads TGTGCCAGCTCACCACAGACTAGCACAGATACGCAGTATTTT. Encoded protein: CASSPQTSTDTQYF. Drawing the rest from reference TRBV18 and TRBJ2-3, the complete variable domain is NAGVMQNPRHLVRRRGQEARLRCSPMKGHSHVYWYRQLPEEGLKFMVYLQKENIIDESGMPKERFSAEFPKEGPSILRIQQVVRGDSAAYFCASSPQTSTDTQYFGPGTRLTVL.

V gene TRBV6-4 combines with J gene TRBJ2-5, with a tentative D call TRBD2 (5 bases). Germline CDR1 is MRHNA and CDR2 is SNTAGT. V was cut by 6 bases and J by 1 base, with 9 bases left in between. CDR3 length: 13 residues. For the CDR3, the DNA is TGTGCCAGCAGCCGGGAATCCCAAGAGACCCAGTACTTC. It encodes CASSRESQETQYF.

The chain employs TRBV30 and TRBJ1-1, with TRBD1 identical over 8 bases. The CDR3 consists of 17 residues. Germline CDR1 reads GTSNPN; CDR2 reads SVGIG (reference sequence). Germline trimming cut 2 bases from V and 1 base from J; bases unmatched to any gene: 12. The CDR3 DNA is TGTGCCTGGAGTCGCACCCCTTTTACAGGGGGGAACACTGAAGCTTTCTTT. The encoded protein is CAWSRTPFTGGNTEAFF.

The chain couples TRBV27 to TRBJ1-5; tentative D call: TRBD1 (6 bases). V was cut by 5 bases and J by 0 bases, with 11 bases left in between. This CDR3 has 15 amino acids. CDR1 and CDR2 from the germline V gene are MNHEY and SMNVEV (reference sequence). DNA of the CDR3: TGTGCCAGCAGTCGAACAGGGTATAGCAATCAGCCCCAGCATTTT. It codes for CASSRTGYSNQPQHF.

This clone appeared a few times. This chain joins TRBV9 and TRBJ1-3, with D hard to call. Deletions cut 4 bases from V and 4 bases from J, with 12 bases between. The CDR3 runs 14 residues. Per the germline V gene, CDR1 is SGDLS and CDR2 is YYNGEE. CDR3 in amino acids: CASSPRRVGNTIYF. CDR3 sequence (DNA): TGTGCCAGCAGCCCCAGACGGGTGGGAAACACCATATATTTT.

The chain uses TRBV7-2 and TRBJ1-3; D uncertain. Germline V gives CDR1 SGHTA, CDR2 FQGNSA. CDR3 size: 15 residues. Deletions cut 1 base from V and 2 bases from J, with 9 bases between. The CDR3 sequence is CASSLEAQTGNTIYF. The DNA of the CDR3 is TGTGCCAGCAGCTTAGAAGCACAGACTGGAAACACCATATATTTT.

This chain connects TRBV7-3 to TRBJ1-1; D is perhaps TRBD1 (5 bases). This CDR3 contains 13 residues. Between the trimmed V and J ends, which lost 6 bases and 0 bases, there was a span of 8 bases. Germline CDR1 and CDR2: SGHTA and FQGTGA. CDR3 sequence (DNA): TGTGCCAGCAGTCCAGGGTTGAACACTGAAGCTTTCTTT. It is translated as CASSPGLNTEAFF.

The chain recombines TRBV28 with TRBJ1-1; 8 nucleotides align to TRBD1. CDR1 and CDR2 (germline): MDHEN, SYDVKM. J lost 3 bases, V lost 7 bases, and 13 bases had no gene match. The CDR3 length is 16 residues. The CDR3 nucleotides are TGTGCCAGCACTCCTATGATAAACAGGGGGTACACTGAAGCTTTCTTT. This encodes CASTPMINRGYTEAFF.

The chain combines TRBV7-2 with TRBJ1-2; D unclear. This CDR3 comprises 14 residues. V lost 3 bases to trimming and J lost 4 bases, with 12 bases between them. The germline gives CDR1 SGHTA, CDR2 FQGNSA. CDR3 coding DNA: TGTGCCAGCAGCTTCGGGTCAAATACCTATGGCTACACCTTC. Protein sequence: CASSFGSNTYGYTF.

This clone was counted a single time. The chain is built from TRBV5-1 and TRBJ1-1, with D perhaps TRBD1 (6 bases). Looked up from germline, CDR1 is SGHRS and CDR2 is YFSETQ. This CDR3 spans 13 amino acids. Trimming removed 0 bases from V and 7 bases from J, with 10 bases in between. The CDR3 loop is CASSLGGRGEAFF. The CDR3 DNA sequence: TGCGCCAGCAGCTTGGGGGGGCGAGGTGAAGCTTTCTTT.

The CDR3 is CASSLGNSGYSGANVLTF. The CDR3 DNA reads as TGCGCCAGCAGCTTGGGTAATAGCGGTTACTCTGGGGCCAACGTCCTGACTTTC. The chain links TRBV5-1 to TRBJ2-6; weak D call: TRBD2 (6 bases). This CDR3 is built from 18 residues. Germline CDR1 SGHRS, CDR2 YFSETQ. V was cut by 0 bases and J by 0 bases, with 13 bases left in between.

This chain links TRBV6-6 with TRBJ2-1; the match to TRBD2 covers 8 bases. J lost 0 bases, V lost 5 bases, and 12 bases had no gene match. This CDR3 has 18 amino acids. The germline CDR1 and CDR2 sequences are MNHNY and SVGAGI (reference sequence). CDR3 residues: CASSPSGGGLSSYNEQFF. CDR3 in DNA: TGTGCCAGCAGTCCTTCGGGGGGGGGCCTCAGCTCCTACAATGAGCAGTTCTTC.

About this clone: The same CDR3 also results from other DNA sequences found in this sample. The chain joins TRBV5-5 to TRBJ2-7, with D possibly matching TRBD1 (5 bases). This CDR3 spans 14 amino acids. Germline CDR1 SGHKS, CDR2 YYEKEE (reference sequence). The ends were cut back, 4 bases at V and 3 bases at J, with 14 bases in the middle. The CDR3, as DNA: TGTGCCAGCAGCCTCGGTCAGGGCGGCTACGAGCAGTACTTC. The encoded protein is CASSLGQGGYEQYF.

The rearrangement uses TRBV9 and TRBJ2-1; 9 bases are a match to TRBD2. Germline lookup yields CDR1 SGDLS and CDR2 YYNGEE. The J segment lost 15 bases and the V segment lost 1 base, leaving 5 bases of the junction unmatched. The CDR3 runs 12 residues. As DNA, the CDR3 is TGTGCCAGCAGCGTAAGGGGACTAGCACCGTTCTTC. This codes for CASSVRGLAPFF. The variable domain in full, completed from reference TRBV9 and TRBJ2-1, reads DSGVTQTPKHLITATGQRVTLRCSPRSGDLSVYWYQQSLDQGLQFLIQYYNGEERAKGNILERFSAQQFPDLHSELNLSSLELGDSALYFCASSVRGLAPFFGPGTRLTVL.